This entry describes one T cell receptor (beta chain). The antigen remains undetermined. These data are taken from a study of lymphopenia after photon versus proton radiotherapy. Regarding the study as a whole: Oligoclonal CD8+ Temra expansion after nadir drove photon patients' diversity drop. Photon-treated patients lost naive T cells and TCR diversity; proton-treated stayed stable. Larger post-nadir TCR diversity loss correlated inversely with survival in deceased patients.

Sequencing was performed with immunoSEQ multiplex PCR; in TCRdb, only in-frame clones are kept and a portion is missing. Counted here are about 68,000 clones, roughly 93% occurring once; the ten biggest clones make up roughly 2.7%. The receptor comes from a woman aged 70 to 79 with pancreatic cancer. Source: peripheral blood, taken from a patient treated with photon-based radiotherapy.

DNA for the CDR3: TGTGCCAGCAGCCAAGGGATTAGCTCCGCAGATACGCAGTATTTT. Its translation is CASSQGISSADTQYF. The chain is built from TRBV14 and TRBJ2-3, with D unclear. The germline V gene has CDR1 SGHDN and CDR2 FVKESK. V was cut by 1 base and J by 4 bases, with 12 bases left in between. The CDR3 is made up of 15 amino acids.